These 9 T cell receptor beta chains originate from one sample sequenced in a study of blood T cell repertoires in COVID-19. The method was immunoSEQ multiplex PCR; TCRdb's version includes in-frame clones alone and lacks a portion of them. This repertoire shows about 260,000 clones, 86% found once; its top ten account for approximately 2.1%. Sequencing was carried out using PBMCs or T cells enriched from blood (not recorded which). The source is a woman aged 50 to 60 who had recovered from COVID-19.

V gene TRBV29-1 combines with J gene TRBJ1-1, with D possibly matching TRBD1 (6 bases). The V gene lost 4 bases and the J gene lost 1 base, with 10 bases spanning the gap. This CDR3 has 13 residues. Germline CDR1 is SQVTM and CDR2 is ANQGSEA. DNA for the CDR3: TGCAGCGTTGGGGAGACAGGGAACACTGAAGCTTTCTTT. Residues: CSVGETGNTEAFF.

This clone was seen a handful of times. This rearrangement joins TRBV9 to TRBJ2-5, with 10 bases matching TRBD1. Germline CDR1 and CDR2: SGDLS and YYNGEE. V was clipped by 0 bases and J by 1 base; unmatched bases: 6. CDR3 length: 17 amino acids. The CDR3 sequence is CASSVGVGTGVQETQYF. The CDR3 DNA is TGTGCCAGCAGCGTAGGGGTCGGGACAGGGGTCCAAGAGACCCAGTACTTC.

CDR3 coding DNA: TGTGCCAGCAGCTTGGGGTTGAGGGAAAACACTGAAGCTTTCTTT. This gives the protein CASSLGLRENTEAFF. The chain is built from TRBV5-6 and TRBJ1-1; D ambiguous. V shed 0 bases and J shed 2 bases, with 11 bases lying between them. This CDR3 is 15 amino acids long. Germline V gene lookup returns CDR1 SGHDT and CDR2 YYEEEE.

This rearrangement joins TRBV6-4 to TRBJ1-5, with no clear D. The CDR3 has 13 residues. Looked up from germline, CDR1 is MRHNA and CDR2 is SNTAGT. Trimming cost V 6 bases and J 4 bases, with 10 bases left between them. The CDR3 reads CASRGDGNQPQHF. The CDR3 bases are TGTGCCAGCAGGGGAGACGGGAATCAGCCCCAGCATTTT.

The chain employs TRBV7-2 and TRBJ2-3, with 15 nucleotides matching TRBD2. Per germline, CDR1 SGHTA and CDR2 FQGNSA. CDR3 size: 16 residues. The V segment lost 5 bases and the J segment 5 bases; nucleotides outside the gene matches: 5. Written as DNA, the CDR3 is TGTGCCAGCAGCGGAGGGACTAGCGGGAGGATAGATACGCAGTATTTT. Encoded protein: CASSGGTSGRIDTQYF. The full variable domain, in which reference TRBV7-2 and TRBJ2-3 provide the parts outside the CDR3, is GAGVSQSPSNKVTEKGKDVELRCDPISGHTALYWYRQSLGQGLEFLIYFQGNSAPDKSGLPSDRFSAERTGGSVSTLTIQRTQQEDSAVYLCASSGGTSGRIDTQYFGPGTRLTVL.

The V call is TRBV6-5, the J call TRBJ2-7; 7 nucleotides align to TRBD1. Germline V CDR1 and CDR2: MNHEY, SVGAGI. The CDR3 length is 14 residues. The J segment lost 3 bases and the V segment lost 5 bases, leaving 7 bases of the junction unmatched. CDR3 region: CASSTGTANYEQYF. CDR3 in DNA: TGTGCCAGCAGTACCGGGACAGCTAACTACGAGCAGTACTTC.

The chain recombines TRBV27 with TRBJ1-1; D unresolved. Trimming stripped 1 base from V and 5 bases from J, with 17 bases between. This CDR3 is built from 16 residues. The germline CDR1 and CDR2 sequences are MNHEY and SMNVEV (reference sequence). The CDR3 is CASSLYPSRTGTEAFF. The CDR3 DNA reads TGTGCCAGCAGTTTATACCCCAGCCGGACGGGGACTGAAGCTTTCTTT.

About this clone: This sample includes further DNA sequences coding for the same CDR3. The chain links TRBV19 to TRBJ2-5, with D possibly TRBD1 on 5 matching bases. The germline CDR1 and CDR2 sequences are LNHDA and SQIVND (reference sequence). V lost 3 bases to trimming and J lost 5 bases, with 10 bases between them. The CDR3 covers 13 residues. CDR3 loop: CASSIWAGETQYF. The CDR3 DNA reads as TGTGCCAGTAGTATTTGGGCAGGGGAGACCCAGTACTTC.

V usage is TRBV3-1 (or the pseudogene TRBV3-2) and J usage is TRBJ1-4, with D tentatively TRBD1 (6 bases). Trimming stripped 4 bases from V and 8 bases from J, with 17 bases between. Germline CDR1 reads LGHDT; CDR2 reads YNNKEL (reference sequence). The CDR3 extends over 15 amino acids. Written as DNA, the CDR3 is TGTGCCAGCAGCCCGCAGACAGGTTCAGGAGAAAAACTGTTTTTT. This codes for CASSPQTGSGEKLFF.